This is a list of T cell receptor beta chains from one sample in a study of beta chain features in type 1 diabetes. Measured with immunoSEQ multiplex PCR; TCRdb has only the in-frame clones, and not every one. The table records about 250,000 clones, over 12% of them present only once. What was sequenced was naive CD4+ T cells from blood. All receptors derive from a woman aged 40 to 55 in good health. CDR3s leave out the opening cysteine and the closing phenylalanine or tryptophan. Clone size, where shown, is once, few, many, or a class for clones that have expanded.

V	size	J	CDR3
TRBV9	.	TRBJ1-3	ASSATPSSGNTIY
TRBV5-1	.	TRBJ2-1	ASSLGQPLQF
TRBV28	.	TRBJ2-3	ASSLYRDTQY
TRBV5-1	.	TRBJ2-7	ASSPPRGGAYEQY
TRBV7-2	.	TRBJ1-4	ASSLTGSSGKLF
TRBV5-4	.	TRBJ2-3	ASRPKAGALAADTQY
TRBV19	.	TRBJ1-1	ASSMGKGIDDTEAF
TRBV18	.	TRBJ2-7	ASSPDSYEQY
TRBV9	few	TRBJ2-2	ASTSGTSGILPGELF
TRBV2	few	TRBJ2-6	ANQGASGANVLT
TRBV13	.	TRBJ2-7	ASSFEGLMEYGREEQY
TRBV21-1	once	TRBJ2-7	ASSGGIFAVGDFGQY
TRBV6-1	few	TRBJ2-7	ASSEHGVMDEQY
TRBV23-1	many	TRBJ2-3	ASSHCGDNTDTQY
TRBV15	few	TRBJ2-1	ATSRDASAYNEQF
TRBV12-5	.	TRBJ2-5	ASGLVPGQGDETQY
TRBV5-1	few	TRBJ2-3	ASSLAPGTDTQY
TRBV5-1	few	TRBJ2-2	ASSLSGGGSGELF
TRBV11-2	.	TRBJ2-7	ASSLGRARDEQY
TRBV18	few	TRBJ2-2	ASSPQGSNTGELF
TRBV9	.	TRBJ2-3	ASSVVDRATDTQY
TRBV9	.	TRBJ2-2	ASSVGAAELF
TRBV9	.	TRBJ2-1	ASSVETGGVNEQF
TRBV9	.	TRBJ2-5	ASSVGGTSGVETQY
TRBV7-8	.	TRBJ2-5	ASSSGIQETQY
TRBV14	many	TRBJ1-2	ASSSRTGDGYT
TRBV5-1	few	TRBJ2-1	ASSSSGQEGNYNEQF
TRBV5-6	few	TRBJ2-7	ASTTTIAGGHGEQY
TRBV7-2	.	TRBJ2-7	ASSFRDNFYEQY
TRBV2	.	TRBJ1-2	ASSESRTVYGYT
TRBV18	.	TRBJ2-7	ASSPGGEQY
TRBV7-6	few	TRBJ2-5	ASSEDRVGKTQY
TRBV25-1	.	TRBJ1-1	ASSESRGNTEAF
TRBV5-1	.	TRBJ2-3	ASSASGTSTDTQY
TRBV27	few	TRBJ2-2	ASSLAGRGTGELF
TRBV7-2	.	TRBJ1-2	ASSSLSRSYGYT
TRBV7-9	.	TRBJ2-7	ASSLEGTSDRY
TRBV5-1	.	TRBJ1-5	ASSWGTGRNQPQH
TRBV5-4	few	TRBJ2-1	ASSQDGAGGPSNEQF
TRBV19	.	TRBJ2-2	ASTWAGGARAGELF
TRBV5-6	few	TRBJ2-7	ASSRDRVIGEQY
TRBV18	.	TRBJ2-1	ASSPGAGGYNEQF
TRBV2	few	TRBJ2-2	ASARAGVAGELF
TRBV5-1	.	TRBJ1-1	ASHPGGSMNTEAF
TRBV5-1	few	TRBJ2-5	ASSPGQAQETQY
TRBV9	once	TRBJ1-4	ASSVRTGVNEKLF
TRBV28	.	TRBJ2-7	ASSFAAYEQY
TRBV7-9	few	TRBJ1-3	ASSPVGGTGNTIY
TRBV29-1	few	TRBJ2-7	SAIPFSGGSYEQY
TRBV5-1	.	TRBJ2-5	ASSSGLVQETQY
TRBV6-1	few	TRBJ2-2	ASTGIAFGELF
TRBV25-1	.	TRBJ2-7	ASTRTEITYEQY
TRBV5-1	.	TRBJ1-2	ASSVTGLATGSYYGYT
TRBV5-1	.	TRBJ2-3	ASSLGQGLADTQY
TRBV9	.	TRBJ2-4	ASSPTDRRGGTKNIQY
TRBV6-1	.	TRBJ2-7	ASTAGFYEQY
TRBV4-3	.	TRBJ2-5	ASSQSPSGGETQY
TRBV5-1	.	TRBJ2-3	ASSPGQSTDTQY
TRBV19	few	TRBJ2-3	ASSTPGLSIHMDTQY